A single sample is the source of the 31 T cell receptor beta chains below, sequenced in a study of T cell changes during pregnancy in multiple sclerosis. This table comes from immunoSEQ multiplex PCR, and its TCRdb copy is limited to in-frame clones, with some not included. The sample carries about 70,000 clones, 92% recorded once. Sequencing used CD8+ T cells from peripheral blood mononuclear cells, obtained in the third trimester of pregnancy. All receptors come from a female donor in good health, enrolled as a control in a pregnancy study.

The chain links TRBV7-9 to TRBJ1-4; D call uncertain. Germline V lookup: CDR1 SEHNR, CDR2 FQNEAQ (reference sequence). V lost 5 bases and J 6 bases, leaving 13 bases between the germline ends. This CDR3 comprises 14 residues. The CDR3 region has the DNA TGTGCCAGCAGCCCTCTAGGATGGGATGAAAAACTGTTTTTT. It yields the protein CASSPLGWDEKLFF.

V usage is TRBV4-1 and J usage is TRBJ2-5, with TRBD2 as a possible D gene (6 bases). This CDR3 is 16 amino acids long. The V gene lost 0 bases and the J gene lost 4 bases, with 15 bases spanning the gap. Germline V gene data show CDR1 as MGHRA and CDR2 as YSYEKL. The CDR3 spells CASSQDSPLAGETQYF. CDR3 DNA: TGCGCCAGCAGCCAAGATTCGCCACTAGCAGGAGAGACCCAGTACTTC.

V and J are TRBV30 and TRBJ1-2; 11 nucleotides align to TRBD1. From germline, CDR1 is GTSNPN and CDR2 SVGIG (reference sequence). CDR3 length equals 14 residues. The V gene end was trimmed by 2 bases and the J gene end by 5 bases; junction bases not matched to a gene: 4. DNA of the CDR3: TGTGCCTGGAGTCCGGGACAGGGGGATTATGGCTACACCTTC. It yields the protein CAWSPGQGDYGYTF.

This chain's CDR3 is CASSVYRDRENTEAFF. The CDR3, as DNA: TGTGCCAGCAGCGTGTACCGGGACAGGGAAAACACTGAAGCTTTCTTT. This rearrangement joins TRBV9 to TRBJ1-1, with 9 positions matching TRBD1. V lost 2 bases and J lost 2; bases outside the gene matches: 7. The germline gives CDR1 SGDLS, CDR2 YYNGEE. The length of the CDR3 is 16 residues.

The chain carries TRBV6-4 and TRBJ2-3; TRBD2 aligns across 11 bases. The CDR3 is 15 amino acids. The germline CDR1 and CDR2 sequences are MRHNA and SNTAGT. Trimming removed 3 bases from V and 5 bases from J; junction bases left unmatched: 4. This chain's CDR3 is CASSEVAGGQDTQYF. The CDR3 DNA follows: TGTGCCAGCAGTGAAGTAGCGGGGGGGCAAGATACGCAGTATTTT.

The CDR3 region is CASSLVASAPQETQYF. The CDR3 nucleotides are TGTGCCAGCAGCTTAGTGGCTAGCGCACCTCAAGAGACCCAGTACTTC. V and J are TRBV7-8 and TRBJ2-5, with TRBD2 as a possible D gene (6 bases). The CDR3 runs 16 residues. Germline V gene data show CDR1 as SGHVS and CDR2 as FQNEAQ. V lost 1 base to trimming and J lost 2 bases, with 14 bases between them.

The rearrangement uses TRBV6-1 and TRBJ2-7, with 9 positions matching TRBD1. From germline, CDR1 is MNHNS and CDR2 SASEGT. The CDR3 loop spans 15 amino acids. Germline trimming cut 3 bases from V and 5 bases from J; bases unmatched to any gene: 8. The CDR3 DNA reads TGTGCCAGCAGTGAGACCACAGGGGGCCACGACGAGCAGTACTTC. It is translated as CASSETTGGHDEQYF.

The DNA for the CDR3 is TGTGCCAGCAGACCTTATACAGGTTCACCCCTCCACTTT. This encodes CASRPYTGSPLHF. The chain uses TRBV7-2 and TRBJ1-6, with TRBD1 as a possible D gene (5 bases). V was shortened by 6 bases and J by 9 bases, with 12 bases between the two germline ends. Germline values: CDR1 SGHTA, CDR2 FQGNSA. The CDR3 has 13 amino acids. Variable domain in full (rest from reference TRBV7-2 and TRBJ1-6): GAGVSQSPSNKVTEKGKDVELRCDPISGHTALYWYRQSLGQGLEFLIYFQGNSAPDKSGLPSDRFSAERTGGSVSTLTIQRTQQEDSAVYLCASRPYTGSPLHFGNGTRLTVT.

This clone was found once. CDR3 nucleotides: TGTGCCAGCAGCGAGGGGACACTTGGGGACTACAATGAGCAGTTCTTC. Translation: CASSEGTLGDYNEQFF. The V and J genes are TRBV9 and TRBJ2-1; maybe TRBD1 (6 bases). CDR1 and CDR2 (germline): SGDLS, YYNGEE. This CDR3 has 16 amino acids. The V end lost 3 bases, the J end lost 3 bases, and 16 bases lay between the germline ends.

The chain is built from TRBV4-1 and TRBJ1-4; 8 bases fit TRBD1. The V and J ends lost 5 bases and 7 bases, in that order; junction bases with no gene match: 9. This CDR3 is built from 15 residues. The germline V gene encodes CDR1 MGHRA and CDR2 YSYEKL. The CDR3 loop reads CASSFDRGRGEKLFF. The DNA of the CDR3 is TGCGCCAGCAGCTTCGACAGGGGACGAGGTGAAAAACTGTTTTTT.

The V call is TRBV7-8, the J call TRBJ1-5, with D possibly being TRBD1 (5 bases). Germline values: CDR1 SGHVS, CDR2 FQNEAQ. This CDR3 is built from 15 residues. Trimming removed 1 base from V and 5 bases from J, with 12 bases in between. CDR3 protein: CASSLGGWGDQPQHF. CDR3 nucleotide sequence: TGTGCCAGCAGCTTAGGGGGCTGGGGCGATCAGCCCCAGCATTTT.

The V call is TRBV19, the J call TRBJ1-1; perhaps TRBD1 as D (5 bases). Trimming removed 3 bases from V and 3 bases from J, with 17 bases in between. The V gene's germline CDR1 is LNHDA and CDR2 SQIVND (reference sequence). CDR3 length equals 16 residues. CDR3: CASSMDRGSVYTEAFF. The CDR3 coding sequence is TGTGCCAGTAGTATGGATCGGGGGTCAGTGTACACTGAAGCTTTCTTT.

CDR3 nucleotides: TGTGCCAGCAGCTCCTATAGCACAGATACGCAGTATTTT. The encoded protein is CASSSYSTDTQYF. The rearrangement joins TRBV7-3 to TRBJ2-3; D not resolved. Deletions cut 4 bases from V and 0 bases from J, with 5 bases between. CDR3 length: 13 amino acids. CDR1 and CDR2 (germline): SGHTA, FQGTGA.

The rearrangement links TRBV4-3 to TRBJ1-2, with D possibly being TRBD1 (5 bases). Germline assignment: CDR1 LGHNA and CDR2 YSLEER. V lost 0 bases to trimming and J lost 4 bases, with 12 bases between them. CDR3 length equals 15 residues. The chain's CDR3 is CASSQDQGESYGYTF. In nucleotides, the CDR3 is TGCGCCAGCAGCCAAGATCAGGGTGAAAGCTATGGCTACACCTTC.

This chain joins TRBV16 and TRBJ1-1; TRBD1 is a possible D gene (5 bases). The V and J ends lost 4 bases and 5 bases respectively, with 11 bases between them. Germline V gene data show CDR1 as KGHSY and CDR2 as FQNENV. This CDR3 spans 13 amino acids. The CDR3 here is CASSPPGRTEAFF. DNA for the CDR3: TGTGCCAGCAGCCCACCAGGGCGGACTGAAGCTTTCTTT. The full variable domain, with the rest looked up from reference TRBV16 and TRBJ1-1, is GEEVAQTPKHLVRGEGQKAKLYCAPIKGHSYVFWYQQVLKNEFKFLISFQNENVFDETGMPKERFSAKCLPNSPCSLEIQATKLEDSAVYFCASSPPGRTEAFFGQGTRLTVV.

The rearrangement links TRBV5-4 to TRBJ2-5; possible D gene TRBD2, 5 bases. V lost 1 base to trimming and J lost 5 bases, with 12 bases between them. The CDR3 runs to 14 residues. From germline, CDR1 is SGHNT and CDR2 YYREEE (reference sequence). In DNA form, the CDR3 reads TGTGCCAGCAGCTTGCGACTACCCGCGGAGACCCAGTACTTC. It yields the protein CASSLRLPAETQYF.

This sequence joins TRBV4-3 and TRBJ2-7, with a weak D call TRBD2 (6 bases). The germline CDR1 and CDR2 sequences are LGHNA and YSLEER. The CDR3 runs 16 residues. V was cut by 0 bases and J by 1 base, with 13 bases left in between. The CDR3, as DNA: TGCGCCAGCAGCCAAGACGGGGGTCTTGATTCCTACGAGCAGTACTTC. This encodes CASSQDGGLDSYEQYF.

The chain recombines TRBV2 with TRBJ1-6; possibly TRBD1 for D (5 bases). From germline, CDR1 is SNHLY and CDR2 FYNNEI. This CDR3 region has 14 residues. V was pared by 4 bases and J by 4 bases, with 8 bases between. The CDR3 loop is CASSVGGYNSPLHF. In nucleotides, the CDR3 is TGTGCCAGCAGTGTCGGGGGGTATAATTCACCCCTCCACTTT.

The chain carries TRBV25-1 and TRBJ2-1; D remains ambiguous. The ends were cut back, 6 bases at V and 8 bases at J, with 11 bases in the middle. Germline values: CDR1 MGHDK, CDR2 SYGVNS. The CDR3 runs 12 residues. The CDR3 is CASRMVGHEQFF. CDR3 nucleotide sequence: TGTGCCAGCAGGATGGTGGGCCATGAGCAGTTCTTC.

V gene TRBV7-2 combines with J gene TRBJ2-3; 10 bases agree with TRBD2. The ends lost 3 bases at V and 5 bases at J; junction bases unmatched: 5. CDR1 is SGHTA and CDR2 is FQGNSA in the germline V gene. CDR3 length: 15 residues. CDR3 loop: CASSLSGGAGDTQYF. The CDR3 DNA reads TGTGCCAGCAGCTTGAGCGGGGGGGCGGGAGATACGCAGTATTTT.

The V gene is TRBV6-5, the J gene TRBJ2-7, with no clear D. CDR3 length: 13 residues. Germline CDR1 reads MNHEY; CDR2 reads SVGAGI. V was pared by 3 bases and J by 2 bases, with 8 bases between. This CDR3 is CASSYTETYEQYF. The CDR3 bases are TGTGCCAGCAGTTATACGGAGACCTACGAGCAGTACTTC.

The chain joins TRBV7-8 to TRBJ1-1, with 12 bases lining up with TRBD1. V trimming: 5 bases; J trimming: 1 base; junction bases outside the gene matches: 2. The CDR3 totals 15 residues. Per germline, CDR1 SGHVS and CDR2 FQNEAQ. For the CDR3, the DNA is TGTGCCAGCAGCGCGGGACAGGGGGCGAACACTGAAGCTTTCTTT. This codes for CASSAGQGANTEAFF.

The chain combines TRBV29-1 with TRBJ1-2, with 8 bases aligning to TRBD1. Germline CDR1 and CDR2: SQVTM and ANQGSEA. This CDR3 has 12 amino acids. Trimming took 7 bases from V and 4 from J; bases not matched to a gene: 5. Written as DNA, the CDR3 is TGCAGCGGTGACAGGGGTATCTATGGCTACACCTTC. This gives the protein CSGDRGIYGYTF. The variable domain in full, completed from reference TRBV29-1 and TRBJ1-2, reads SAVISQKPSRDICQRGTSLTIQCQVDSQVTMMFWYRQQPGQSLTLIATANQGSEATYESGFVIDKFPISRPNLTFSTLTVSNMSPEDSSIYLCSGDRGIYGYTFGSGTRLTVV.

V gene TRBV4-3 combines with J gene TRBJ2-5; possibly TRBD2 for D (6 bases). There are 16 residues in the CDR3. V dropped 0 bases and J dropped 5 bases, with 16 bases sitting between them. Per germline, CDR1 LGHNA and CDR2 YSLEER. The CDR3 coding sequence is TGCGCCAGCAGCCAAGATTCGTACGTGGGGGGTGAGACCCAGTACTTC. Amino acids: CASSQDSYVGGETQYF.

The rearrangement links TRBV2 to TRBJ2-7; TRBD2 might be the D (6 bases). Deletions cut 5 bases from V and 2 bases from J, with 10 bases between. Germline values: CDR1 SNHLY, CDR2 FYNNEI. The CDR3 is 13 amino acids. CDR3 coding DNA: TGTGCCAGCAGTTATAGCGGTGCCTACGAGCAGTACTTC. Protein: CASSYSGAYEQYF. Full variable domain (missing parts from reference TRBV2 and TRBJ2-7): EPEVTQTPSHQVTQMGQEVILRCVPISNHLYFYWYRQILGQKVEFLVSFYNNEISEKSEIFDDQFSVERPDGSNFTLKIRSTKLEDSAMYFCASSYSGAYEQYFGPGTRLTVT.

The chain links TRBV5-1 to TRBJ2-7; 9 bases agree with TRBD1. The CDR3 consists of 15 residues. Trimming cost V 2 bases and J 3 bases; bases outside gene matches: 6. Germline CDR1 and CDR2: SGHRS and YFSETQ. CDR3 amino acids: CASSFETGGFYEQYF. CDR3 coding DNA: TGCGCCAGCAGCTTCGAGACAGGGGGTTTCTACGAGCAGTACTTC.

The gene calls are TRBV19 and TRBJ2-1; 9 bases agree with TRBD2. The CDR3 totals 19 residues. J gave up 2 bases and V 7 bases, and 18 bases lay outside the gene matches. The germline V gene has CDR1 LNHDA and CDR2 SQIVND (reference sequence). CDR3 sequence: CASIGLASLARGAYNEQFF. CDR3 coding DNA: TGTGCCAGTATTGGACTAGCGTCGTTGGCCAGGGGTGCCTACAATGAGCAGTTCTTC.

The chain employs TRBV4-1 and TRBJ2-7; 9 bases are a match to TRBD2. Trimming removed 6 bases from V and 4 bases from J; junction bases left unmatched: 16. Germline V gene lookup returns CDR1 MGHRA and CDR2 YSYEKL. CDR3 size: 17 residues. The CDR3 bases are TGCGCCAGCAGTCAAACGCCTCTAGCGGGGCCCTTTTACGAGCAGTACTTC. It is translated as CASSQTPLAGPFYEQYF.

This chain connects TRBV4-2 to TRBJ2-1; D is perhaps TRBD2 (5 bases). This CDR3 is 16 amino acids long. Trimming cost V 0 bases and J 9 bases, with 18 bases left between them. The germline V gene encodes CDR1 LGHNA and CDR2 YNFKEQ. DNA for the CDR3: TGTGCCAGCAGCCAAGATCGATGGGGAGTCCTTAGTGAGCAGTTCTTC. It specifies CASSQDRWGVLSEQFF.

The rearrangement uses TRBV7-2 and TRBJ1-5; 10 nucleotides agree with TRBD1. The CDR3 sequence is 17 residues long. Looked up from germline, CDR1 is SGHTA and CDR2 is FQGNSA. V shed 4 bases and J 2 bases; nucleotides not matched to a gene: 8. In nucleotides, the CDR3 is TGTGCCAGCAGCTGGGGGACAGGGGCAAATGGCAATCAGCCCCAGCATTTT. The encoded protein is CASSWGTGANGNQPQHF.

This chain connects TRBV4-1 to TRBJ1-1, with D perhaps matching TRBD1 (5 bases). Germline CDR1 MGHRA, CDR2 YSYEKL. There are 15 residues in the CDR3. With 4 bases removed from V and 0 bases from J, the gap between germline ends came to 12 bases. The CDR3 DNA reads as TGCGCCAGCAGCCCAATGCAGGGCCTGAACACTGAAGCTTTCTTT. Amino acid sequence: CASSPMQGLNTEAFF.